This T cell receptor beta chain was obtained from a study of identical twins (TCRdb year 2016). Regarding the research as a whole: TCR alpha and beta repertoires from monozygotic twins, unrelated adults of various ages and cord blood were deep-sequenced to test whether fetal clonotypes persist. Replicate twin experiments were performed at different times using different library preparation protocols to rule out contamination. The investigation overall reported the following: Abundant cord blood beta clonotypes had fewer insertions, young adult naive repertoires showed a similar but weaker trend, and memory repertoires showed no such trend. In monozygotic twins, out-of-frame TCR alpha sharing was systematically underestimated by recombination models, although the models agreed with sharing between unrelated individuals. Zero-insertion analyses could be partly confounded by invariant T cells such as MAIT and iNKT, although diverse VJ usage argued against such confounding for most clonotypes. Because the same donors could not be followed over many years, the conclusions relied on cross-sectional statistical analysis. Compared with coincidental sharing between unrelated individuals, out-of-frame TCR alpha sequences shared between twins had an excess of sequences with low generation probability. The excess sharing between twins in beta out-of-frame sequences was weaker because fewer shared sequences reduced the signal-to-noise ratio.

All donors were healthy Caucasians. The library was made by 5' RACE. The sample was run on an Illumina HiSeq 2000. A universal primer binding site was introduced by template switching, and a unique molecular identifier was present in the final cDNA, enabling accurate counting of TCR cDNA molecules. Specific primers in the conserved constant-segment region were used to synthesize first-strand cDNA for the TCR alpha and beta chains. To control for contamination, every cDNA library was double barcoded, receiving both a SMART-Mk sample barcode and Illumina barcodes. TruSeq adapter sequences and Illumina sample barcodes were added in two successive PCR steps. The Illumina HiSeq platform was used with custom primers to sequence TCR alpha and beta cDNA libraries. For the original study's pipeline: Raw reads were processed with MiGEC to extract unique molecular identifiers, and MiXCR was used to determine CDR3 positions. For each individual, recombination models were inferred using an EM algorithm with the repgenHMM and IGoR tools. Shared clonotype analysis was performed with the tcR package in R, normalizing sharing by the product of cloneset sizes. Out-of-frame nonproductive sequences were analyzed to study raw recombination free of thymic and clonal selection effects. The raw public data were reprocessed by TCRdb itself: fastp quality trimming at Q25, MiXCR clonotype calling, in-frame beta chains only. Every CDR3 protein is listed once, alongside the most common genes and DNA of its rows. The V and J calls and clone size are TCRdb's, not the authors'. A total of roughly 1.6 million distinct CDR3 sequences appear in this sample, around a third of them only once. 0.25% to 0.3% of the sample belongs to the ten largest clones.

With regard to this clonotype: Its target antigen remains unknown. No much larger clone is present one base from it, and per-base qualities are unavailable.

The clonotype originates from a newborn girl in good health. Sequencing was done on a sample of cord blood.

The nucleotide sequence is given as TGCAGTGCTAGAGATAGACAGGCCCCTCCTAACTATGGCTACACCTTC. It specifies CSARDRQAPPNYGYTF. This receptor chain uses TRBV20-1 and TRBJ1-2; the D gene is perhaps TRBD1, on 6 matching bases. The CDR3 contains 16 residues, cysteine and phenylalanine counted. The read is trimmed to its CDR3 DNA, 48 bases read in frame from base 1. As encoded in the germline V gene (reference sequence), CDR1 is DFQATT while CDR2 is SNEGSKA. V drops 0 bases and J drops 0 bases, leaving 14 bases in between.